Below are 11 T cell receptor beta chains sequenced from a single sample in a study of blood T cell repertoires in COVID-19. The assay was immunoSEQ multiplex PCR, and TCRdb's table has in-frame clones only and misses some. The data show 390,000 or so clones, with around 90% seen just once and 6% to 7.5% held by the top ten. The sequencing input was peripheral blood. The receptors were gathered from a man aged 18 to 30 with active or convalescent COVID-19.

This rearrangement joins TRBV5-6 to TRBJ1-5; D not resolved. Germline V gene lookup returns CDR1 SGHDT and CDR2 YYEEEE. The CDR3 sequence is 14 residues long. Trimming shortened V by 5 bases and J by 4 bases, and 13 bases separated the two germline ends. CDR3 coding DNA: TGTGCCAGCAGTCAATGGCCGCCAAATCAGCCCCAGCATTTT. It codes for CASSQWPPNQPQHF.

The chain has TRBV28 and TRBJ2-5, with 13 positions matching TRBD2. V was pared by 3 bases and J by 5 bases, with 6 bases of the junction left unmatched. Per germline, CDR1 MDHEN and CDR2 SYDVKM. The CDR3 consists of 16 residues. The CDR3 loop is CASSFDPGLAGETQYF. CDR3 DNA: TGTGCCAGCAGTTTTGACCCGGGACTAGCGGGGGAGACCCAGTACTTC.

The rearrangement joins TRBV7-2 to TRBJ2-2, with 8 nucleotides matching TRBD2. The CDR3 runs to 15 residues. V dropped 0 bases and J dropped 4; count of bases not matched to a gene: 1. Germline V gene sequence: CDR1 SGHTA, CDR2 FQGNSA. CDR3 in DNA: TGTGCCAGCAGCTTAGCAGCGGGGGCCACCGGGGAGCTGTTTTTT. This translates into CASSLAAGATGELFF.

The CDR3 protein is CASSYSREQGNQYF. The CDR3 DNA is TGTGCCAGCAGTTACTCGAGGGAGCAAGGGAACCAGTACTTC. V usage is TRBV6-5 and J usage is TRBJ2-5, with D perhaps matching TRBD2 (5 bases). The CDR3 totals 14 residues. With 0 bases removed from V and 10 bases from J, the gap between germline ends came to 15 bases. Germline V gene lookup returns CDR1 MNHEY and CDR2 SVGAGI.

The chain links TRBV27 to TRBJ1-6; D is unresolved. The V end was cut by 3 bases, the J end by 8 bases, with 11 bases between. CDR3 length equals 14 residues. Germline-derived CDR1 and CDR2 are MNHEY and SMNVEV (reference sequence). In DNA form, the CDR3 reads TGTGCCAGCAGTTTGCAGGCCCCCTATTCACCCCTCCACTTT. Protein product: CASSLQAPYSPLHF.

This clone was observed a single time. The gene calls are TRBV18 and TRBJ1-6; the D gene is possibly TRBD1 (5 bases). The CDR3 consists of 15 residues. Trimming shortened V by 3 bases and J by 10 bases, and 16 bases separated the two germline ends. Germline assignment: CDR1 KGHSH and CDR2 LQKENI. The CDR3 DNA sequence: TGTGCCAGCTCACCCTCGTCGGGGGAACTATCACCCCTCCACTTT. Its translation: CASSPSSGELSPLHF.

The chain uses TRBV28 and TRBJ1-2; D is unresolved. The length of the CDR3 is 10 residues. Deletions cut 3 bases from V and 6 bases from J, with 2 bases between. Germline V gene sequence: CDR1 MDHEN, CDR2 SYDVKM. The DNA of the CDR3 is TGTGCCAGCAGTTTCAATGGCTACACCTTC. It is translated as CASSFNGYTF.

This sequence joins TRBV15 and TRBJ2-5, with D maybe TRBD1 (6 bases). The V end was cut by 0 bases, the J end by 2 bases, with 13 bases between. The length of the CDR3 is 16 residues. The germline V gene encodes CDR1 LNHNV and CDR2 YYDKDF (reference sequence). The DNA of the CDR3 is TGTGCCACCAGCAGAGATCCCGGACAGTTACAAGAGACCCAGTACTTC. Translation: CATSRDPGQLQETQYF. Full variable domain (rest looked up from reference TRBV15 and TRBJ2-5): DAMVIQNPRYQVTQFGKPVTLSCSQTLNHNVMYWYQQKSSQAPKLLFHYYDKDFNNEADTPDNFQSRRPNTSFCFLDIRSPGLGDTAMYLCATSRDPGQLQETQYFGPGTRLLVL.

CDR3 bases: TGTGCCACCGGACCGGGGGGTAAGCCCTACAATGAGCAGTTCTTC. Translated: CATGPGGKPYNEQFF. The J gene is TRBJ2-1, the V gene TRBV7-3; TRBD2 agrees at 7 bases. There are 15 residues in the CDR3. V lost 10 bases, J lost 2 bases, and 11 bases stayed unmatched. Germline V gene lookup returns CDR1 SGHTA and CDR2 FQGTGA.

The gene calls are TRBV4-2 and TRBJ2-7, with D possibly being TRBD2 (5 bases). Germline V gene lookup returns CDR1 LGHNA and CDR2 YNFKEQ. V gave up 3 bases and J gave up 0 bases, with 12 bases separating them. The CDR3 runs to 15 residues. The CDR3 DNA sequence: TGTGCCAGCAGCCAGGCTTCGGGGAGCTCCTACGAGCAGTACTTC. Its translation is CASSQASGSSYEQYF.

This clone was found a few times. This chain uses TRBV24-1 with TRBJ2-5, with 9 bases lining up with TRBD1. CDR3 size: 13 residues. Trimming cost V 9 bases and J 5 bases; bases outside gene matches: 6. Germline CDR1 KGHDR, CDR2 SFDVKD. The CDR3 sequence: CATATGGAETQYF. The CDR3 coding sequence is TGTGCCACCGCTACAGGGGGCGCGGAGACCCAGTACTTC.